These 28 T cell receptor beta chains were sequenced from one sample in a study of shared clonotypes between healthy human individuals. Produced via immunoSEQ multiplex PCR; TCRdb's table is partial and in-frame only. There are nearly 500,000 clones in the sample; less than 80% occur only once, and 10% to 15% lies in the top ten. The sample taken for sequencing was PBMCs. The source is a woman aged 35 to 49 in good health. Some clones in this sample may be carry-over from other donors' samples.

There are a few counts of this clone. This chain's CDR3 is CASSPDRNYGYTF. The CDR3 DNA follows: TGTGCCAGCAGCCCCGACAGAAACTATGGCTACACCTTC. The chain couples TRBV7-3 to TRBJ1-2; maybe TRBD1 (5 bases). CDR1 is SGHTA and CDR2 is FQGTGA in the germline V gene. Trimming pared 5 bases from V and 2 bases from J, leaving 9 bases between. This CDR3 has 13 amino acids.

DNA for the CDR3: TGTGCCAGCAGCGTTACAGGAGCAACTAATGAAAAACTGTTTTTT. This translates into CASSVTGATNEKLFF. V is TRBV5-6 and J is TRBJ1-4, with a possible D match to TRBD1 (5 bases). V shed 4 bases and J shed 0 bases, with 10 bases lying between them. The CDR3 runs 15 residues. Germline lookup yields CDR1 SGHDT and CDR2 YYEEEE.

With respect to this clone: Other nucleotide sequences from this sample produce the same CDR3. The gene calls are TRBV7-2 and TRBJ2-3; tentatively, D is TRBD2 (7 bases). From germline, CDR1 is SGHTA and CDR2 FQGNSA. V was pared by 0 bases and J by 4 bases, with 11 bases between. The CDR3 runs 15 residues. In DNA form, the CDR3 reads TGTGCCAGCAGCTTAGCCGGGGGGCGCGCAGATACGCAGTATTTT. It encodes CASSLAGGRADTQYF.

This clone was counted a few times. This chain links TRBV6-1 with TRBJ2-1; D is unclear. The germline V gene encodes CDR1 MNHNS and CDR2 SASEGT. Trimming cost V 5 bases and J 12 bases, with 11 bases left between them. The CDR3 runs to 11 residues. The CDR3 region has the DNA TGTGCCAGCAGTCCCTTATACCGGCAGTTCTTC. Translated, it gives CASSPLYRQFF.

The chain combines TRBV4-3 with TRBJ2-1, with 9 positions matching TRBD2. Germline assignment: CDR1 LGHNA and CDR2 YSLEER. Trimming removed 0 bases from V and 3 bases from J; junction bases left unmatched: 9. The CDR3 extends over 18 amino acids. CDR3 region: CASSQDPPSGIFYNEQFF. In nucleotides, the CDR3 is TGCGCCAGCAGCCAAGATCCCCCTAGCGGGATCTTCTACAATGAGCAGTTCTTC.

V is TRBV27 and J is TRBJ2-7; no clear D. Per the germline V gene, CDR1 is MNHEY and CDR2 is SMNVEV (reference sequence). Trimming left V 3 bases short and J 7 bases short, with 22 bases between. The CDR3 covers 16 residues. For the CDR3, the DNA is TGTGCCAGCAGTTTGCGTGGAGCGAGCACGGGTTTGGAGCAGTACTTC. It yields the protein CASSLRGASTGLEQYF.

The rearrangement uses TRBV5-5 and TRBJ2-5, with D maybe TRBD2 (5 bases). This CDR3 has 14 residues. CDR1 is SGHKS, CDR2 YYEKEE, per germline (reference sequence). Trimming took off 4 bases at V and 5 bases at J, with 15 bases between the two ends. DNA of the CDR3: TGTGCCAGCAGCCCTAGTGGAGAGGGTGAGACCCAGTACTTC. Translated: CASSPSGEGETQYF. The complete variable domain, with remaining parts taken from reference TRBV5-5 and TRBJ2-5, reads DAGVTQSPTHLIKTRGQQVTLRCSPISGHKSVSWYQQVLGQGPQFIFQYYEKEERGRGNFPDRFSARQFPNYSSELNVNALLLGDSALYLCASSPSGEGETQYFGPGTRLLVL.

The chain has TRBV18 and TRBJ1-5; 7 bases agree with TRBD1. In germline, CDR1 is KGHSH, CDR2 LQKENI. Trimming at V came to 2 bases and at J to 7 bases, leaving 8 bases not matched to a gene. CDR3 length equals 15 residues. The CDR3 loop is CASSPTGDKLQPQHF. The CDR3, as DNA: TGTGCCAGCTCACCAACAGGGGATAAGTTACAGCCCCAGCATTTT.

The chain recombines TRBV5-6 with TRBJ1-3, with TRBD1 as a possible D gene (5 bases). The germline CDR1 and CDR2 sequences are SGHDT and YYEEEE. The CDR3 loop spans 18 amino acids. V was shortened by 0 bases and J by 2 bases, with 18 bases between the two germline ends. The CDR3 region is CASSLGGEARTTGNTIYF. In nucleotides, the CDR3 is TGTGCCAGCAGCTTGGGGGGGGAGGCCCGTACGACTGGAAACACCATATATTTT.

J is TRBJ2-7 and V is TRBV30; D unclear. The CDR3 totals 14 residues. Deletions cut 0 bases from V and 2 bases from J, with 11 bases between. CDR1 GTSNPN and CDR2 SVGIG come from the germline V gene (reference sequence). The CDR3 sequence: CAWSVEPVTYEQYF. For the CDR3, the DNA is TGTGCCTGGAGTGTAGAGCCCGTCACCTACGAGCAGTACTTC.

The gene calls are TRBV27 and TRBJ2-7; D may correspond to TRBD1 or TRBD2 (5 bases each). The germline CDR1 and CDR2 sequences are MNHEY and SMNVEV (reference sequence). The CDR3 has 13 residues. With 6 bases removed from V and 4 bases from J, the gap between germline ends came to 13 bases. CDR3 sequence: CASRGRLHYEQYF. CDR3 DNA: TGTGCCAGCAGGGGACGGTTGCATTACGAGCAGTACTTC.

The chain employs TRBV28 and TRBJ2-2; D possibly uses TRBD1 or TRBD2 (5 bases each). From germline, CDR1 is MDHEN and CDR2 SYDVKM. The CDR3 loop spans 15 amino acids. V dropped 5 bases and J dropped 5 bases, with 15 bases sitting between them. The CDR3 DNA sequence: TGTGCCAGCAGTACACCGGGACGGAGGACCGGGGAGCTGTTTTTT. This gives the protein CASSTPGRRTGELFF.

This clone was found many times. The chain links TRBV19 to TRBJ2-3; 9 bases are shared with TRBD1. The V segment lost 4 bases and the J segment 3 bases; nucleotides outside the gene matches: 2. Germline V gives CDR1 LNHDA, CDR2 SQIVND (reference sequence). The length of the CDR3 is 14 residues. The CDR3 bases are TGTGCCAGTAGTAGGGACAGGGCTACAGATACGCAGTATTTT. Translated, it gives CASSRDRATDTQYF.

The chain couples TRBV5-1 to TRBJ1-2; 8 nucleotides align to TRBD1. This CDR3 is 15 amino acids long. Germline V gene sequence: CDR1 SGHRS, CDR2 YFSETQ. V shed 0 bases and J 3 bases; nucleotides not matched to a gene: 4. As DNA, the CDR3 is TGCGCCAGCAGCTTGGTCCAGGGACAGGACTATGGCTACACCTTC. This codes for CASSLVQGQDYGYTF.

The J gene is TRBJ2-7, the V gene TRBV19; 10 positions match TRBD1. J was trimmed by 4 bases and V by 2 bases; bases with no gene match: 5. The germline V gene encodes CDR1 LNHDA and CDR2 SQIVND (reference sequence). The CDR3 covers 15 residues. CDR3 sequence reads: CASSIPGQGMYEQYF. The CDR3 DNA reads TGTGCCAGTAGTATACCGGGACAGGGGATGTACGAGCAGTACTTC. The entire variable domain, with the rest obtained from reference TRBV19 and TRBJ2-7, is as follows: DGGITQSPKYLFRKEGQNVTLSCEQNLNHDAMYWYRQDPGQGLRLIYYSQIVNDFQKGDIAEGYSVSREKKESFPLTVTSAQKNPTAFYLCASSIPGQGMYEQYFGPGTRLTVT.

On this clone itself: The sample contains more than one DNA sequence encoding this CDR3. This chain links TRBV5-4 with TRBJ2-7; TRBD2 agrees at 13 bases. Trimming at V came to 4 bases and at J to 4 bases, leaving 8 bases not matched to a gene. The germline V gene encodes CDR1 SGHNT and CDR2 YYREEE (reference sequence). The CDR3 is 16 residues long. This CDR3 reads CASSPGGTSGTYEQYF. The CDR3 nucleotides are TGTGCCAGCAGCCCCGGGGGGACTAGCGGGACTTACGAGCAGTACTTC.

This rearrangement joins TRBV30 to TRBJ2-2; D is ambiguous. The CDR3 runs to 15 residues. V was pared by 0 bases and J by 5 bases, with 13 bases between. The germline V gene has CDR1 GTSNPN and CDR2 SVGIG (reference sequence). In nucleotides, the CDR3 is TGTGCCTGGAGTGTAAACCGCCATCGGACCGGGGAGCTGTTTTTT. Amino acid sequence: CAWSVNRHRTGELFF.

This clone was detected ten times or more. V gene TRBV30 combines with J gene TRBJ1-3, with D perhaps TRBD1 (6 bases). Trimming removed 2 bases from V and 4 bases from J, with 15 bases in between. Germline V gene sequence: CDR1 GTSNPN, CDR2 SVGIG (reference sequence). The CDR3 runs 15 residues. The CDR3 sequence is CAWSPGAKVGNTIYF. In nucleotides, the CDR3 is TGTGCCTGGAGTCCAGGGGCTAAGGTCGGAAACACCATATATTTT.

The sample holds a few counts of this clone. At the DNA level, this CDR3 is encoded by other sequences in the same sample as well. V is TRBV30 and J is TRBJ1-4; D is unclear. There are 14 residues in the CDR3. Trimming removed 3 bases at V and 7 bases at J, with 15 bases between. Germline V gene data show CDR1 as GTSNPN and CDR2 as SVGIG (reference sequence). The CDR3 nucleotides are TGTGCCTGGAGCGCCACTCAACCGCCTGAAAAACTGTTTTTT. Translating gives CAWSATQPPEKLFF.

J is TRBJ1-1 and V is TRBV6-5; 9 nucleotides align to TRBD1. The CDR3 loop spans 15 amino acids. V dropped 4 bases and J dropped 4; count of bases not matched to a gene: 7. Per the germline V gene, CDR1 is MNHEY and CDR2 is SVGAGI. The CDR3 DNA reads TGTGCCAGCAGTTGGGACAGGGCATTGGGCACTGAAGCTTTCTTT. Protein: CASSWDRALGTEAFF.

The genes are TRBV5-1 and TRBJ2-6; D is tentatively TRBD1 or TRBD2 (6 bases each). CDR3 length: 16 amino acids. The V end was cut by 4 bases, the J end by 3 bases, with 14 bases between. Germline V CDR1 and CDR2: SGHRS, YFSETQ. Here the CDR3 DNA reads TGCGCCAGCAGCCTACAGGGACTTAGTGGGGCCAACGTCCTGACTTTC. Its protein is CASSLQGLSGANVLTF.

The V call is TRBV2, the J call TRBJ2-5; D gene uncertain. The CDR3 extends over 13 amino acids. Between the trimmed V and J ends, which lost 4 bases and 5 bases, there was a span of 11 bases. Germline assignment: CDR1 SNHLY and CDR2 FYNNEI. CDR3 residues: CASSVNPSETQYF. The CDR3 nucleotides are TGTGCCAGCAGTGTGAACCCCTCGGAGACCCAGTACTTC.

V usage is TRBV7-6 and J usage is TRBJ2-7, with a tentative D call TRBD2 (6 bases). The CDR3 covers 15 residues. V was pared by 0 bases and J by 3 bases, with 12 bases between. Per germline, CDR1 SGHVS and CDR2 FNYEAQ. CDR3 in amino acids: CASSLALGGDYEQYF. CDR3 sequence (DNA): TGTGCCAGCAGCTTAGCGCTAGGAGGGGACTACGAGCAGTACTTC.

The chain carries TRBV10-3 and TRBJ1-3, with D possibly matching TRBD1 (5 bases). V lost 4 bases and J lost 0, with 7 bases in between. The CDR3 length is 14 residues. CDR1 ENHRY and CDR2 SYGVKD come from the germline V gene. DNA of the CDR3: TGTGCCATCAGTGGACAGATCTCTGGAAACACCATATATTTT. Encoded protein: CAISGQISGNTIYF.

The chain couples TRBV15 to TRBJ2-2; maybe TRBD2 (7 bases). V lost 5 bases to trimming and J lost 3 bases, with 13 bases between them. Germline lookup yields CDR1 LNHNV and CDR2 YYDKDF (reference sequence). The length of the CDR3 is 15 residues. CDR3 sequence reads: CATSRGAVDTGELFF. The CDR3 coding sequence is TGTGCCACCAGCCGGGGGGCCGTGGACACCGGGGAGCTGTTTTTT. The variable domain in full, with the rest retrieved from reference TRBV15 and TRBJ2-2, is DAMVIQNPRYQVTQFGKPVTLSCSQTLNHNVMYWYQQKSSQAPKLLFHYYDKDFNNEADTPDNFQSRRPNTSFCFLDIRSPGLGDTAMYLCATSRGAVDTGELFFGEGSRLTVL.

The CDR3 spells CASSLGLAGGGANVLTF. CDR3 bases: TGTGCCAGCAGCCTGGGACTAGCGGGGGGTGGGGCCAACGTCCTGACTTTC. This rearrangement joins TRBV7-2 to TRBJ2-6; TRBD2 matches at 15 bases. The CDR3 totals 17 residues. Germline loops: CDR1 SGHTA, CDR2 FQGNSA. V dropped 5 bases and J dropped 3; count of bases not matched to a gene: 2.

The rearrangement uses TRBV11-2 and TRBJ2-2; tentative D call: TRBD1 (6 bases). The V and J ends lost 2 bases and 2 bases respectively, with 9 bases between them. Germline lookup yields CDR1 SGHAT and CDR2 FQNNGV. The CDR3 totals 15 residues. The CDR3 loop is CASSLSQGNTGELFF. Here the CDR3 DNA reads TGTGCCAGCAGCTTATCACAGGGAAACACCGGGGAGCTGTTTTTT.

The rearrangement links TRBV7-2 to TRBJ1-1; D not certain. In germline, CDR1 is SGHTA, CDR2 FQGNSA. V shed 5 bases and J shed 0 bases, with 10 bases lying between them. The length of the CDR3 is 14 residues. CDR3 nucleotide sequence: TGTGCCAGCAGCCCGTCTGGGGTGAACACTGAAGCTTTCTTT. This codes for CASSPSGVNTEAFF.